Following are 11 T cell receptor beta chains from one sample sequenced in a study of blood T cell repertoires in COVID-19. Assay: immunoSEQ multiplex PCR; the TCRdb copy retains only in-frame clones and omits some. In the table there are around 30,000 clones, 65% to 90% of which are singletons. The specimen was peripheral blood. The receptor set was obtained from a woman older than 75 with active or convalescent COVID-19.

This clone was observed once. V usage is TRBV5-4 and J usage is TRBJ2-3; D is possibly TRBD2 (5 bases). Trimming removed 0 bases from V and 4 bases from J, with 12 bases in between. Germline values: CDR1 SGHNT, CDR2 YYREEE (reference sequence). The CDR3 contains 15 residues. The CDR3 DNA is TGTGCCAGCAGCTTGGCACTAGTCGCTGCAGATACGCAGTATTTT. Amino acids: CASSLALVAADTQYF.

This clone was seen a single time. The V and J genes are TRBV6-1 and TRBJ2-3; the match to TRBD2 covers 12 bases. The trim removed 2 bases at V and 2 bases at J, leaving 14 bases unmatched. The CDR3 extends over 20 amino acids. CDR1 MNHNS and CDR2 SASEGT come from the germline V gene. CDR3 protein: CASSELGFGTSGGPTDTQYF. In DNA, the CDR3 is TGTGCCAGCAGTGAATTGGGTTTTGGAACTAGCGGGGGGCCCACAGATACGCAGTATTTT.

The chain joins TRBV19 to TRBJ2-1; 9 bases are shared with TRBD2. V lost 4 bases, J lost 8 bases, and 3 bases stayed unmatched. Germline-derived CDR1 and CDR2 are LNHDA and SQIVND (reference sequence). There are 13 residues in the CDR3. For the CDR3, the DNA is TGTGCCAGTAGTACCGGACTAGCGTATGAGCAGTTCTTC. Translation: CASSTGLAYEQFF.

The chain recombines TRBV4-1 with TRBJ1-4, with 8 bases fitting TRBD1. The J segment lost 8 bases and the V segment lost 7 bases, leaving 12 bases of the junction unmatched. CDR1 is MGHRA, CDR2 YSYEKL, per germline. CDR3 size: 15 residues. DNA for the CDR3: TGCGCCAGCACCCTGGGCAGGGGGCGAGGGGAAAAACTGTTTTTT. Protein: CASTLGRGRGEKLFF.

The rearrangement links TRBV30 to TRBJ1-5, with D possibly TRBD1 on 5 matching bases. The V gene lost 2 bases and the J gene lost 7 bases, with 12 bases spanning the gap. The CDR3 is made up of 13 amino acids. CDR1 and CDR2 (germline): GTSNPN, SVGIG (reference sequence). In DNA form, the CDR3 reads TGTGCCTGGAGTCAGGGTGTGCGGCAGCCCCAGCATTTT. It specifies CAWSQGVRQPQHF.

The chain joins TRBV19 to TRBJ1-1; TRBD1 is a possible D gene (5 bases). With 5 bases removed from V and 1 base from J, the gap between germline ends came to 8 bases. From germline, CDR1 is LNHDA and CDR2 SQIVND (reference sequence). The CDR3 extends over 13 amino acids. CDR3 DNA: TGTGCCAGTAGTGAACAGGCGAACACTGAAGCTTTCTTT. Amino acid sequence: CASSEQANTEAFF.

This chain links TRBV21-1 with TRBJ1-4; the table gives TRBD1 as D, unverified against the DNA. TRBV21-1 is a pseudogene segment. The CDR3 is 17 residues long. The CDR3 sequence: CASTSGGHPATNEKLFF. The DNA for the CDR3 is TGTGCCAGCACCTCAGGGGGACATCCTGCAACTAATGAAAAACTGTTTTTT.

The gene calls are TRBV30 and TRBJ1-1; the D is unclear. V lost 3 bases and J 1 base, leaving 15 bases between the germline ends. Germline-derived CDR1 and CDR2 are GTSNPN and SVGIG (reference sequence). There are 15 residues in the CDR3. In nucleotides, the CDR3 is TGTGCCTGGAGCCCCCCCAGACTCAAGAACACTGAAGCTTTCTTT. Protein sequence: CAWSPPRLKNTEAFF.

The chain has TRBV20-1 and TRBJ2-1; 7 positions match TRBD2. This CDR3 is built from 15 residues. Trimming at V came to 3 bases and at J to 0 bases, leaving 5 bases not matched to a gene. The germline CDR1 and CDR2 sequences are DFQATT and SNEGSKA (reference sequence). CDR3 in amino acids: CSASSGGSSYNEQFF. CDR3 coding DNA: TGCAGTGCTAGTTCGGGCGGGAGCTCCTACAATGAGCAGTTCTTC.

The chain uses TRBV5-1 and TRBJ2-7; the match to TRBD1 covers 7 bases. Germline assignment: CDR1 SGHRS and CDR2 YFSETQ. V dropped 0 bases and J dropped 3; count of bases not matched to a gene: 3. The CDR3 covers 14 residues. The CDR3 DNA reads TGCGCCAGCAGCTTGGTAGGGGGCAGCTACGAGCAGTACTTC. It yields the protein CASSLVGGSYEQYF.

The rearrangement uses TRBV6-5 and TRBJ1-3, with 7 bases identical to TRBD1. The CDR3 is 14 amino acids. The V segment lost 0 bases and the J segment 7 bases; nucleotides outside the gene matches: 3. Germline V gene data show CDR1 as MNHEY and CDR2 as SVGAGI. The CDR3 DNA reads as TGTGCCAGCAGTTACTCTTCAGGGGGTAACACCATATATTTT. It encodes CASSYSSGGNTIYF.